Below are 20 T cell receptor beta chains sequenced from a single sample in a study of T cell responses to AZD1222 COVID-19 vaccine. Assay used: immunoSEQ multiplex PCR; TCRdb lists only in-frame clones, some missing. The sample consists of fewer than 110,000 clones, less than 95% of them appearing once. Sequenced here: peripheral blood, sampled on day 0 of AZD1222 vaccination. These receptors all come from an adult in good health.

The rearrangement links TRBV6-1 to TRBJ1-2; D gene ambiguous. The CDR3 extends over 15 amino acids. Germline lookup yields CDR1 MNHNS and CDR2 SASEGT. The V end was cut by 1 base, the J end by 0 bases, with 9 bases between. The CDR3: CASSEGAGANYGYTF. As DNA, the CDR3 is TGTGCCAGCAGTGAAGGCGCCGGGGCTAACTATGGCTACACCTTC.

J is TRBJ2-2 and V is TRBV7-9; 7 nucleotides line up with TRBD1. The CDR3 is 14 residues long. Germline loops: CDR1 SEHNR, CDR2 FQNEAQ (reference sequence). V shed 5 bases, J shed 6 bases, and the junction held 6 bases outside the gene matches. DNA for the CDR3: TGTGCCAGCAGCCTCACAGGGGATGCCGGGGAGCTGTTTTTT. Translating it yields CASSLTGDAGELFF.

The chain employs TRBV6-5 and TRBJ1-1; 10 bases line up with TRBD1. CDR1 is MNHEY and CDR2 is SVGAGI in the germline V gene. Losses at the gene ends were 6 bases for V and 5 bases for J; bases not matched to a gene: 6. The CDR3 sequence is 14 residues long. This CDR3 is CASRRGTGETEAFF. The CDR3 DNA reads TGTGCCAGCAGGAGGGGGACAGGGGAGACTGAAGCTTTCTTT.

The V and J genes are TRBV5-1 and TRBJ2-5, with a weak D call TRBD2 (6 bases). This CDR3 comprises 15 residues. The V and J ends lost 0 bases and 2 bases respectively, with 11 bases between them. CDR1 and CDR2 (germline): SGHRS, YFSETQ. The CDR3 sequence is CASSLAGTVQETQYF. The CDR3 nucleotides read TGCGCCAGCAGCTTGGCCGGGACTGTACAAGAGACCCAGTACTTC. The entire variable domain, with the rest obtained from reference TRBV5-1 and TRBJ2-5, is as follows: KAGVTQTPRYLIKTRGQQVTLSCSPISGHRSVSWYQQTPGQGLQFLFEYFSETQRNKGNFPGRFSGRQFSNSRSEMNVSTLELGDSALYLCASSLAGTVQETQYFGPGTRLLVL.

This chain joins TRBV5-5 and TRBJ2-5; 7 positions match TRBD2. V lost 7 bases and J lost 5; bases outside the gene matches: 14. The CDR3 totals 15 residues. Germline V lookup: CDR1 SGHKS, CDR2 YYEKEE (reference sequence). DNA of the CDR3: TGTGCCAGCTCTTTTCGGACTAGAGTTGTGGAGACCCAGTACTTC. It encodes CASSFRTRVVETQYF.

The CDR3 nucleotides are TGCAGCGTCCCCTTTTGGGGGAATGGCTACACCTTC. Translating gives CSVPFWGNGYTF. The chain combines TRBV29-1 with TRBJ1-2; D is perhaps TRBD1 (5 bases). Germline CDR1 and CDR2: SQVTM and ANQGSEA. The CDR3 totals 12 residues. Trimming cost V 6 bases and J 6 bases, with 14 bases left between them.

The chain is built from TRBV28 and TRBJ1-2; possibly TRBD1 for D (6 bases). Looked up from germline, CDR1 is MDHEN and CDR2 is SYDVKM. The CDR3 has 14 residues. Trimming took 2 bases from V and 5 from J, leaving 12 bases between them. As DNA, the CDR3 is TGTGCCAGCAGTTTAAGGGCAGGGACATATGGCTACACCTTC. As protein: CASSLRAGTYGYTF.

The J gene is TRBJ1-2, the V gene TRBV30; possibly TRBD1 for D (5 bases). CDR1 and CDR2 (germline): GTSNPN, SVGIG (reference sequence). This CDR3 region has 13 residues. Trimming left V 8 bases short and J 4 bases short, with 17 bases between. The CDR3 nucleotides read TGTGCCCTTAAGGAGGGACCTGGCTATGGCTACACCTTC. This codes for CALKEGPGYGYTF.

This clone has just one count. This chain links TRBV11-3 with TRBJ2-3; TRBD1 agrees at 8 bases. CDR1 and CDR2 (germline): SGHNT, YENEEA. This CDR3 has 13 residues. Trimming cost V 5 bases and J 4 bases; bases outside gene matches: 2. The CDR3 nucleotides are TGTGCCAGCAGCCGGACAGGGCCAGATACGCAGTATTTT. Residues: CASSRTGPDTQYF.

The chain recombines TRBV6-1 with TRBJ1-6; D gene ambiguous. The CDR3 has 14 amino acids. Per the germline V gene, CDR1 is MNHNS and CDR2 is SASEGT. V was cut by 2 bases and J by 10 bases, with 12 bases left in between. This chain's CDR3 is CASSELVAVSPLHF. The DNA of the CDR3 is TGTGCCAGCAGTGAACTGGTGGCCGTGTCACCCCTCCACTTT.

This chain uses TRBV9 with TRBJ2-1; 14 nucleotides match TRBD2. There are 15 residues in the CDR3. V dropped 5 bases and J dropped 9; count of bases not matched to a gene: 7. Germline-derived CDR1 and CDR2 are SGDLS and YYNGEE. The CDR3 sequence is CASSPTSGGATEQFF. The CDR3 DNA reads TGTGCCAGCAGTCCGACTAGCGGGGGGGCCACTGAGCAGTTCTTC.

The CDR3: CASSEWWSVGQGNTEAFF. The CDR3 region has the DNA TGTGCCAGCAGTGAATGGTGGTCGGTGGGACAGGGGAACACTGAAGCTTTCTTT. J is TRBJ1-1 and V is TRBV6-1, with 9 bases fitting TRBD1. After removal of 2 bases from V and 1 base from J, the junction contained 11 bases not matched to a gene. Germline values: CDR1 MNHNS, CDR2 SASEGT. There are 18 residues in the CDR3.

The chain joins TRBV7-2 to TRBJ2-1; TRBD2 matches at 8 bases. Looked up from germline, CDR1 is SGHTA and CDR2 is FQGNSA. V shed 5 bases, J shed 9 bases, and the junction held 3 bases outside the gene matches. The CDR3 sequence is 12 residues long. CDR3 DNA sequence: TGTGCCAGCAGCCGGGGGGGTTTTGAGCAGTTCTTC. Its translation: CASSRGGFEQFF. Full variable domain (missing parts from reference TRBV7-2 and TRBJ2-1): GAGVSQSPSNKVTEKGKDVELRCDPISGHTALYWYRQSLGQGLEFLIYFQGNSAPDKSGLPSDRFSAERTGGSVSTLTIQRTQQEDSAVYLCASSRGGFEQFFGPGTRLTVL.

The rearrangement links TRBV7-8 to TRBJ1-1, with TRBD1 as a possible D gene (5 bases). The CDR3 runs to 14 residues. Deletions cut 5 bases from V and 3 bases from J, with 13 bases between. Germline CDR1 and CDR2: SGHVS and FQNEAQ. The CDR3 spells CASSISGGYTEAFF. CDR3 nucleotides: TGTGCCAGCAGCATAAGCGGGGGTTACACTGAAGCTTTCTTT.

DNA for the CDR3: TGTGCCAGCAGTGACATTTTAGGGGCTGAAGCTTTCTTT. Protein sequence: CASSDILGAEAFF. The J gene is TRBJ1-1, the V gene TRBV2; weak D call: TRBD1 (5 bases). The CDR3 has 13 amino acids. V was shortened by 3 bases and J by 6 bases, with 11 bases between the two germline ends. Germline V gene sequence: CDR1 SNHLY, CDR2 FYNNEI.

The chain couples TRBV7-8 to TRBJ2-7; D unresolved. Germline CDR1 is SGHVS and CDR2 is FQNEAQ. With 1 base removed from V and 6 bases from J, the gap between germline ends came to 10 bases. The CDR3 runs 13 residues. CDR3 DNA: TGTGCCAGCAGCTTAGGGCCCCGAGGCGAGCAGTACTTC. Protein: CASSLGPRGEQYF. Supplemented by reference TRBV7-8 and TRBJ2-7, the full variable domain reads GAGVSQSPRYKVAKRGQDVALRCDPISGHVSLFWYQQALGQGPEFLTYFQNEAQLDKSGLPSDRFFAERPEGSVSTLKIQRTQQEDSAVYLCASSLGPRGEQYFGPGTRLTVT.

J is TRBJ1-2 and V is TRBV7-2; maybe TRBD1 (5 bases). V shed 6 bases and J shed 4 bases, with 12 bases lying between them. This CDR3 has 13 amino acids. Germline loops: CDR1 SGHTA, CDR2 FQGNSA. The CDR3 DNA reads TGTGCCAGCAGACTAGGACACACCTATGGCTACACCTTC. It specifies CASRLGHTYGYTF.

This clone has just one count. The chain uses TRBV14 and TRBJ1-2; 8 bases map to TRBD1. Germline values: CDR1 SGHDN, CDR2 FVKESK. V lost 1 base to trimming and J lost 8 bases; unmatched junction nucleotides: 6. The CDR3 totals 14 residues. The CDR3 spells CASSQVGAGGGYTF. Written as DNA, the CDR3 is TGTGCCAGCAGCCAAGTAGGAGCAGGGGGCGGCTACACCTTC.

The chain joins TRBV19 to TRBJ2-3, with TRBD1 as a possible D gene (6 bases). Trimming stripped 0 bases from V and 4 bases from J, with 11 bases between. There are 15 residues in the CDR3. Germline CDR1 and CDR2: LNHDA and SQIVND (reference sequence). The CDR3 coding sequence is TGTGCCAGTAGTATAGAGGGGGCCAGGGCAGATACGCAGTATTTT. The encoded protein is CASSIEGARADTQYF. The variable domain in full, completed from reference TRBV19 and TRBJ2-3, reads DGGITQSPKYLFRKEGQNVTLSCEQNLNHDAMYWYRQDPGQGLRLIYYSQIVNDFQKGDIAEGYSVSREKKESFPLTVTSAQKNPTAFYLCASSIEGARADTQYFGPGTRLTVL.

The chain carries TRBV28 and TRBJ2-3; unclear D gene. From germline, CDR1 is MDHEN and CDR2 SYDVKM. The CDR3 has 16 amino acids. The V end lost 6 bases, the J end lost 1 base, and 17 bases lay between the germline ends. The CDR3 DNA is TGTGCCAGCAGACCTGAGGTTAGGCTCGGCACAGATACGCAGTATTTT. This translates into CASRPEVRLGTDTQYF.